The rows below give T cell receptor beta chains drawn from one sample of a study of immune characterization of retroperitoneal liposarcoma. MiXCR, applied by TCRdb to the PCR reads, yields one record per CDR3 protein. The repertoire holds 9,500 or so distinct CDR3 sequences, with 25% to 30% as singletons. Source material: tumor tissue. Receptor source: a male donor with retroperitoneal liposarcoma. The CDR3 runs from the conserved cysteine through the conserved F or W. Each record gives: D gene, J gene, clone size, V gene, CDR3 protein, CDR3 DNA. A D gene is named only where the DNA matches it firmly. Only part of the rows carry a size: once, few, many, or a class if the clone is expanded.

>TRBD1|TRBJ1-6|many|TRBV6-1
CASRIGQGGNSPLHF
TGTGCCAGCAGAATAGGACAGGGGGGAAATTCACCCCTCCACTTT
>TRBD1|TRBJ1-5|.|TRBV6-1
CASSEALGTGVLPQHF
TGTGCCAGCAGTGAAGCGCTTGGGACAGGGGTTTTGCCCCAGCATTTT
>TRBD1|TRBJ2-1|medium-sized|TRBV6-1
CASSESGGIETQFF
TGTGCCAGCAGTGAGTCAGGGGGCATAGAGACCCAGTTCTTC
>TRBD2|TRBJ2-2|.|TRBV4-3
CASSQSIASGRTNTGELFF
TGCGCCAGCAGCCAGTCAATTGCTAGCGGGAGGACCAACACCGGGGAGCTGTTTTTT
>TRBD1|TRBJ1-6|medium-sized|TRBV7-8
CASSPGTGGSGSPLHF
TGTGCCAGCAGCCCAGGGACAGGGGGGTCTGGATCACCCCTCCACTTT
>TRBD2|TRBJ2-1|large|TRBV6-1
CASSWSKGGSVSEQFF
TGTGCCAGCAGTTGGTCCAAGGGCGGGAGCGTCAGTGAGCAGTTCTTC
>TRBD1|TRBJ2-3|many|TRBV6-1
CASPRTGQDTQYF
TGTGCCAGCCCAAGGACAGGGCAAGATACGCAGTATTTT
>.|TRBJ2-1|medium-sized|TRBV6-1
CASKSASKREQFF
TGTGCCAGCAAAAGCGCCTCTAAGCGGGAGCAGTTCTTC
>.|TRBJ1-1|.|TRBV27
CASSLPYPKTVDTEAFF
TGTGCCAGCAGTTTACCTTACCCCAAGACAGTGGACACTGAAGCTTTCTTT
>TRBD2|TRBJ2-5|few|TRBV12-3/TRBV12-4
CASSFALAEQETQYF
TGTGCCAGCAGTTTTGCCCTAGCGGAACAAGAGACCCAGTACTTC
>.|TRBJ1-1|.|TRBV10-2
CASREGGGTEAFF
TGCGCCAGCAGGGAGGGCGGGGGCACTGAAGCTTTCTTT
>.|TRBJ1-1|many|TRBV7-8
CASSPGPMNTEAFF
TGTGCCAGCAGCCCCGGACCCATGAACACTGAAGCTTTCTTT
>.|TRBJ1-5|many|TRBV6-1
CASSVRGLDQPQHF
TGTGCCAGCAGTGTCCGGGGGTTGGATCAGCCCCAGCATTTT
>TRBD2|TRBJ2-3|.|TRBV6-1
CASSERAGGPDTQYF
TGTGCCAGCAGTGAACGAGCGGGAGGGCCAGATACGCAGTATTTT
>.|TRBJ2-6|once|TRBV6-6
CASSAVAGANVLTF
TGTGCCAGCAGTGCGGTCGCCGGGGCCAACGTCCTGACTTTC
>.|TRBJ1-2|few|TRBV6-1
CASSEIGPLNYGYTF
TGTGCCAGCAGTGAAATAGGGCCCCTGAACTATGGCTACACCTTC
>.|TRBJ2-3|.|TRBV7-2
CASSFMSPDTQYF
TGTGCCAGCAGCTTTATGAGTCCAGATACGCAGTATTTT
>.|TRBJ2-4|.|TRBV12-3/TRBV12-4
CASGRGGKNIQYF
TGTGCCAGCGGACGAGGAGGCAAAAACATTCAGTACTTC
>.|TRBJ2-1|.|TRBV6-6
CASSWGSSYNEQFF
TGTGCCAGCAGTTGGGGGTCCTCCTACAATGAGCAGTTCTTC
>.|TRBJ2-7|many|TRBV7-2
CASSLDRRIPDEQYF
TGTGCCAGCAGCTTAGATCGGCGGATCCCGGACGAGCAGTACTTC
>TRBD2|TRBJ2-5|.|TRBV11-3
CVSSTGIGREQYF
TGTGTCAGCAGCACCGGGATCGGGAGGGAGCAGTACTTC
>TRBD2|TRBJ2-1|.|TRBV6-4
CASSDSGTSGGANEQFF
TGTGCCAGCAGTGACTCCGGGACTAGCGGGGGGGCGAATGAGCAGTTCTTC
>.|TRBJ2-3|.|TRBV5-1
CASSLQVPTDTQYF
TGCGCCAGCAGCTTGCAAGTACCCACAGATACGCAGTATTTT
>.|TRBJ2-6|.|TRBV5-3
CASSLVGSGANVLTF
TGTGCCAGCAGCTTGGTGGGCTCTGGGGCCAACGTCCTGACTTTC
>TRBD1|TRBJ2-1|medium-sized|TRBV6-1
CASSDPRDRGEETQFF
TGTGCCAGCAGTGACCCGAGGGACAGGGGGGAAGAGACCCAGTTCTTC
>TRBD2|TRBJ2-5|.|TRBV24-1
CATSVGPGLAGVETQYF
TGTGCCACCAGTGTTGGGCCGGGACTAGCGGGAGTTGAGACCCAGTACTTC
>.|TRBJ1-3|few|TRBV7-8
CASSLEGSPSDTIYF
TGTGCCAGCAGCTTAGAGGGGTCTCCGTCTGACACCATATATTTT
>.|TRBJ2-2|many|TRBV7-8
CASSSTSSGGKTGELFF
TGTGCCAGCAGCTCAACCTCCTCCGGGGGAAAAACCGGGGAGCTGTTTTTT
>.|TRBJ2-3|.|TRBV6-1
CASSFPTGLGTDTQYF
TGTGCCAGCAGTTTTCCGACGGGACTGGGGACAGATACGCAGTATTTT
>.|TRBJ1-2|few|TRBV7-2
CASRGGSVNYGYTF
TGTGCCAGCAGGGGGGGGTCAGTTAACTATGGCTACACCTTC
>.|TRBJ2-1|medium-sized|TRBV7-6
CASSLEAVGYNEQFF
TGTGCCAGCAGCTTAGAGGCCGTCGGATACAATGAGCAGTTCTTC
>.|TRBJ1-2|many|TRBV6-1
CASSEIRGDGYTF
TGTGCCAGCAGTGAAATTCGAGGGGATGGCTACACCTTC
>TRBD2|TRBJ2-3|medium-sized|TRBV7-2
CASSLSVSGGRADTQYF
TGTGCCAGCAGCCTTTCGGTATCGGGGGGGCGGGCAGATACGCAGTATTTT
>.|TRBJ2-5|.|TRBV6-6
CASSGPWANEQYF
TGTGCCAGCAGTGGCCCCTGGGCGAATGAGCAGTACTTC
>.|TRBJ1-5|few|TRBV6-1
CASSPGGGDQPQHF
TGTGCCAGCAGTCCCGGGGGGGGGGATCAGCCCCAGCATTTT
>TRBD2|TRBJ2-1|medium-sized|TRBV6-1
CASSERLAGAYEQFF
TGTGCCAGCAGTGAACGACTAGCGGGAGCGTACGAGCAGTTCTTC
>TRBD2|TRBJ2-3|few|TRBV6-1
CASSETSGKRDTQYF
TGTGCCAGCAGTGAGACTAGCGGGAAAAGAGATACGCAGTATTTT
>.|TRBJ2-1|many|TRBV7-6
CASRPDREETQFF
TGTGCCAGCAGGCCAGACAGAGAAGAGACCCAGTTCTTC
>.|TRBJ2-2|many|TRBV6-6
CASSYQFAGWGPPKTGELFF
TGTGCCAGCAGTTACCAATTTGCCGGATGGGGACCACCGAAGACCGGGGAGCTGTTTTTT
>TRBD2|TRBJ2-3|few|TRBV7-3
CASSSGTSVDTQYF
TGTGCCAGCAGCTCAGGGACTAGCGTGGATACGCAGTATTTT
>.|TRBJ2-1|medium-sized|TRBV6-1
CASSEAGGNPYEQFF
TGTGCCAGCAGTGAAGCGGGCGGGAACCCCTACGAGCAGTTCTTC